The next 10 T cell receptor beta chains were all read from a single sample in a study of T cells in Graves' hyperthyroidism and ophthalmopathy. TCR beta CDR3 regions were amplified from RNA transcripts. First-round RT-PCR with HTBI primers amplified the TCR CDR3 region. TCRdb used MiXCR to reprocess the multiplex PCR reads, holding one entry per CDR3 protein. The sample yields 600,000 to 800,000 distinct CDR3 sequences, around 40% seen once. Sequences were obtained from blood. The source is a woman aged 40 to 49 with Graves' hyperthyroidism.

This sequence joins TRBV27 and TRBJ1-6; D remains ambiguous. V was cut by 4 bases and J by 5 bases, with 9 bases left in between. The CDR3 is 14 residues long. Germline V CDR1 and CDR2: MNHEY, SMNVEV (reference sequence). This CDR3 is CASSWATDNSPLHF. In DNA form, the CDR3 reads TGTGCCAGCAGTTGGGCTACTGATAATTCACCCCTCCACTTT.

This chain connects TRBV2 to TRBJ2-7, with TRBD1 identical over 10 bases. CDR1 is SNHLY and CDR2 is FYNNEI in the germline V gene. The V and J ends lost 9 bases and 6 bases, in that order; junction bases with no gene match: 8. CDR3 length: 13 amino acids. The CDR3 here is CASITGTGAEQYF. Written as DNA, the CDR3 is TGTGCCAGTATCACCGGGACAGGGGCCGAGCAGTACTTC.

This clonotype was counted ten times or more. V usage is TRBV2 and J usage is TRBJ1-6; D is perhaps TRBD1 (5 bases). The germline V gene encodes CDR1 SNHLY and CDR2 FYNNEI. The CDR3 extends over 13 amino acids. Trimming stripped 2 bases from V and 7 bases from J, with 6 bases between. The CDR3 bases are TGTGCCAGCAGTGAACAGGGAAATTCACCCCTCCACTTT. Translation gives CASSEQGNSPLHF.

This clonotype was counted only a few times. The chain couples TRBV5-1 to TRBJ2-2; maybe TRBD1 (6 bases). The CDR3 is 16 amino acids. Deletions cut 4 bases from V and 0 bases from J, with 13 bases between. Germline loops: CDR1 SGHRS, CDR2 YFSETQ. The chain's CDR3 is CASSLSGATNTGELFF. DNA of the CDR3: TGCGCCAGCAGCCTTTCAGGGGCTACGAACACCGGGGAGCTGTTTTTT.

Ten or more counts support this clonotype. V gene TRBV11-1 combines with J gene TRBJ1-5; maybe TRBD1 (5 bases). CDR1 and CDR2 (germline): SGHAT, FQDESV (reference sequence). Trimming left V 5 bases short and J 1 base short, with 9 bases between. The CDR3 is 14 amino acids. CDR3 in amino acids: CASSVRQSNQPQHF. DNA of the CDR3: TGTGCCAGCAGCGTACGACAGAGCAATCAGCCCCAGCATTTT.

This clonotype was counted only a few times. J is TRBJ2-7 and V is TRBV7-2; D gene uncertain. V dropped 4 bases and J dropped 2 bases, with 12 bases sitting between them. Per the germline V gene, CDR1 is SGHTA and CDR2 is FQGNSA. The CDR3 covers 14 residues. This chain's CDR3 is CASSSQWATYEQYF. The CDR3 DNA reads TGTGCCAGCAGCTCCCAATGGGCGACCTACGAGCAGTACTTC.

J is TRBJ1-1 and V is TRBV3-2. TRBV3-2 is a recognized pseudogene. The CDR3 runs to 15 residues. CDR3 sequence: CASSQAFQVITEAFF. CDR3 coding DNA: TGTGCCAGCAGCCAAGCTTTTCAGGTTATCACTGAAGCTTTCTTT.

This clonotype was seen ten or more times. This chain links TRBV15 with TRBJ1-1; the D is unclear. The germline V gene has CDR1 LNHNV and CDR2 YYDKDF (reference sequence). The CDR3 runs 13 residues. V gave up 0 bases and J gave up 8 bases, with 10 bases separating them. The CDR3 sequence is CATSRDKRGEAFF. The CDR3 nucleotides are TGTGCCACCAGCAGAGATAAGCGAGGCGAAGCTTTCTTT.

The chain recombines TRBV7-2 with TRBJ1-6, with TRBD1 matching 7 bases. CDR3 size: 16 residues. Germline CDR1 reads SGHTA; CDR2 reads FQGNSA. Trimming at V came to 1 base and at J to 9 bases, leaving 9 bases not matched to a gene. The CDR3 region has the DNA TGTGCCAGCAGCTTAGTGGGGACAGAGGTGGGTTCACCCCTCCACTTT. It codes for CASSLVGTEVGSPLHF.

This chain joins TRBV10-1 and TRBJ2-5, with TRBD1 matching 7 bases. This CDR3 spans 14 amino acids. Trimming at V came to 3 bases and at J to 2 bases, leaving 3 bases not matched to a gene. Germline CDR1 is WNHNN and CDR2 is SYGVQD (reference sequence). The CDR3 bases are TGCGCCAGCAGTGACGGGGACAGACAAGAGACCCAGTACTTC. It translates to CASSDGDRQETQYF.